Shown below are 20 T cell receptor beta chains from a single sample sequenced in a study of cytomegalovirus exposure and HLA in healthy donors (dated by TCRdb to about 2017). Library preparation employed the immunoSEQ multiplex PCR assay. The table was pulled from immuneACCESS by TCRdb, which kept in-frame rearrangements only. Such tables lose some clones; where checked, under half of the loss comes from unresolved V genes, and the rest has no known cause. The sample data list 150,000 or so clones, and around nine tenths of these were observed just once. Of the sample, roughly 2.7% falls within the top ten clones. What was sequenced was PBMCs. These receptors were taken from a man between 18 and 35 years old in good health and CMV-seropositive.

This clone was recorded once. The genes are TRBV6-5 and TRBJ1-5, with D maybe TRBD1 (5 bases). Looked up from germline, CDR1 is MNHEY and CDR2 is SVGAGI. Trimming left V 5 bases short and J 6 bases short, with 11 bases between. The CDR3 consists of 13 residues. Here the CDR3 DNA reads TGTGCCAGCAGTATAAGGGGTAGTCAGCCCCAGCATTTT. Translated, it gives CASSIRGSQPQHF.

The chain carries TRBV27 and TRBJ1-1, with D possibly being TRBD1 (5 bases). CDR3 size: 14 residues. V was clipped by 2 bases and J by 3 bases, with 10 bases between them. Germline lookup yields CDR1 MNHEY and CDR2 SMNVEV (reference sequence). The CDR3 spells CASSLPGGDTEAFF. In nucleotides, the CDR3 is TGTGCCAGCAGTTTACCGGGGGGGGACACTGAAGCTTTCTTT.

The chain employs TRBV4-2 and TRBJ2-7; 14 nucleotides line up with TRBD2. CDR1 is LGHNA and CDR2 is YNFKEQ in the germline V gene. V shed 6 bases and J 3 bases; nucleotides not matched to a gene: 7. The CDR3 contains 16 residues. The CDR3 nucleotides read TGTGCCAGCAGTACCTTAGGACTAGCGGGAGGCTACGAGCAGTACTTC. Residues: CASSTLGLAGGYEQYF.

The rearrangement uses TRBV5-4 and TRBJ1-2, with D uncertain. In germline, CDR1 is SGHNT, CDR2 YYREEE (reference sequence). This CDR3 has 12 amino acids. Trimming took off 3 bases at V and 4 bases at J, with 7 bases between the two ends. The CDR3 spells CASSSDFYGYTF. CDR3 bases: TGTGCCAGCAGCTCGGACTTCTATGGCTACACCTTC.

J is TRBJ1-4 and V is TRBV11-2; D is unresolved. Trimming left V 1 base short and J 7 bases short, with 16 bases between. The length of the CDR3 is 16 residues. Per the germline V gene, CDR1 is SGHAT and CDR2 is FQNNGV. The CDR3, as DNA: TGTGCCAGCAGCTTAGCGGTCGCAGGTCGGGGTGAAAAACTGTTTTTT. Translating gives CASSLAVAGRGEKLFF.

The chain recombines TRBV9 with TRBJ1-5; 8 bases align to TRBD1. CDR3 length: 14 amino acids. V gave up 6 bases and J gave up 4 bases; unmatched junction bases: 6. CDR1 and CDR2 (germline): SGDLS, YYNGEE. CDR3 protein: CASTSTGANQPQHF. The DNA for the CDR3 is TGTGCCAGCACCTCGACAGGGGCTAATCAGCCCCAGCATTTT.

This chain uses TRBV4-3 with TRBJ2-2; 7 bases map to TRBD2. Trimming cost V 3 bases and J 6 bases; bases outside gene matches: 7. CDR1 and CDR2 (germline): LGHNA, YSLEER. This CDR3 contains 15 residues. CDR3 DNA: TGCGCCAGCAGCCACCAGGCGGGAGAGCCCGGGGAGCTGTTTTTT. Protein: CASSHQAGEPGELFF.

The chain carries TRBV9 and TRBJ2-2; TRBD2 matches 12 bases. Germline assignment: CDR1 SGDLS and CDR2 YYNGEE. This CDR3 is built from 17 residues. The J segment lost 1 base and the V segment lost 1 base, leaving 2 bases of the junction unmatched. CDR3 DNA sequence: TGTGCCAGCAGCGTACCTAGCGGGAGGGTGAACACCGGGGAGCTGTTTTTT. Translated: CASSVPSGRVNTGELFF.

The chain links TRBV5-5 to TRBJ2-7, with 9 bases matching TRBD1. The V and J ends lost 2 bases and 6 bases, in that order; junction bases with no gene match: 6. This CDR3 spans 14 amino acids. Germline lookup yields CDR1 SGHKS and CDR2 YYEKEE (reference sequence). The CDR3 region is CASSFRDRVGEQYF. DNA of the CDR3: TGTGCCAGCAGCTTCCGGGACAGGGTAGGCGAGCAGTACTTC.

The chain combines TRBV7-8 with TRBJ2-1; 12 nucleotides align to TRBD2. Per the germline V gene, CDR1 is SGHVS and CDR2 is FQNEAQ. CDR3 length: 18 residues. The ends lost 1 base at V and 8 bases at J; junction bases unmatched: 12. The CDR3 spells CASSLVLAGGPRWDEQFF. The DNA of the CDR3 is TGTGCCAGCAGCTTAGTGCTAGCGGGAGGGCCCCGGTGGGATGAGCAGTTCTTC. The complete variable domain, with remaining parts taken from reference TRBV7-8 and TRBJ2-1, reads GAGVSQSPRYKVAKRGQDVALRCDPISGHVSLFWYQQALGQGPEFLTYFQNEAQLDKSGLPSDRFFAERPEGSVSTLKIQRTQQEDSAVYLCASSLVLAGGPRWDEQFFGPGTRLTVL.

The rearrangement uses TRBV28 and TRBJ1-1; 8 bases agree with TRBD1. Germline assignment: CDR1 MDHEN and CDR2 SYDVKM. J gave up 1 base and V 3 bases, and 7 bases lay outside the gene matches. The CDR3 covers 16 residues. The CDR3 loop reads CASSFSYRGENTEAFF. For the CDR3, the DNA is TGTGCCAGCAGTTTCTCGTACAGGGGGGAGAACACTGAAGCTTTCTTT.

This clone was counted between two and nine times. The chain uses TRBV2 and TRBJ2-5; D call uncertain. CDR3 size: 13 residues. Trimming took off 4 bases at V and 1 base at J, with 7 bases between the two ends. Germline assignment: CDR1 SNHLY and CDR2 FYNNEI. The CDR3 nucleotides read TGTGCCAGCAGTGCCTACTTCCAAGAGACCCAGTACTTC. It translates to CASSAYFQETQYF.

CDR3 DNA: TGCGCCAGCAGCTTGGTGCTAGCGGACAATGAGCAGTTCTTC. It specifies CASSLVLADNEQFF. This chain connects TRBV5-1 to TRBJ2-1; 7 nucleotides align to TRBD2. CDR1 and CDR2 (germline): SGHRS, YFSETQ. The ends lost 0 bases at V and 5 bases at J; junction bases unmatched: 2. The CDR3 extends over 14 amino acids.

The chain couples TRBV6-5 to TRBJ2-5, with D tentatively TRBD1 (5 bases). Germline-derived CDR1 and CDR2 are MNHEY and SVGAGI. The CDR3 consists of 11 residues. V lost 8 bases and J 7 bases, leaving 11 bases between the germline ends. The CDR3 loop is CASQGVGTQYF. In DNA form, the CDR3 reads TGTGCCAGCCAAGGGGTGGGGACCCAGTACTTC.

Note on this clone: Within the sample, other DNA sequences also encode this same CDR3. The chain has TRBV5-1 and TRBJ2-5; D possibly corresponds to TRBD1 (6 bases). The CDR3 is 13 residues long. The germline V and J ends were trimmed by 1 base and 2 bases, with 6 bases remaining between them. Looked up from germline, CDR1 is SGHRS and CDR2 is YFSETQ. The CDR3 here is CASSLRGQETQYF. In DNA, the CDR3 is TGCGCCAGCAGCTTGAGGGGGCAAGAGACCCAGTACTTC.

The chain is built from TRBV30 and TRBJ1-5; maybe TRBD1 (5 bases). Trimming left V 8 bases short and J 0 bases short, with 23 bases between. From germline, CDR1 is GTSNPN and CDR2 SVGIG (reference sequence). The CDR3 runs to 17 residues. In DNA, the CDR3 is TGTGCCCTGAAAGACAGCGACAACCCCCTTAGCAATCAGCCCCAGCATTTT. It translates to CALKDSDNPLSNQPQHF.

The CDR3 reads CASSQDQGQGDGNTIYF. The CDR3 DNA reads TGCGCCAGCAGCCAAGATCAGGGGCAGGGAGATGGAAACACCATATATTTT. The chain recombines TRBV4-1 with TRBJ1-3, with a weak D call TRBD1 (6 bases). This CDR3 has 17 amino acids. Per the germline V gene, CDR1 is MGHRA and CDR2 is YSYEKL. Trimming took 0 bases from V and 3 from J, leaving 15 bases between them.

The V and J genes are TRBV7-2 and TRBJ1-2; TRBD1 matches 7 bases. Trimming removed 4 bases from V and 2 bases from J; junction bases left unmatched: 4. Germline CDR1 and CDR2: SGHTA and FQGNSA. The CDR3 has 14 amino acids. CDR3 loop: CASSYQQGNYGYTF. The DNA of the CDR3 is TGTGCCAGCAGCTATCAACAGGGGAACTATGGCTACACCTTC.

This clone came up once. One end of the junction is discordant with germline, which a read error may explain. CDR3 coding DNA: TGCGCCAGCAGCTTGGGTACAGGGGGTCTCTATGGCTACACTTTC. Its protein is CASSLGTGGLYGYTF. The gene calls are TRBV5-1 and TRBJ1-2, with 8 positions matching TRBD1. The CDR3 totals 15 residues. Germline V gene data show CDR1 as SGHRS and CDR2 as YFSETQ.

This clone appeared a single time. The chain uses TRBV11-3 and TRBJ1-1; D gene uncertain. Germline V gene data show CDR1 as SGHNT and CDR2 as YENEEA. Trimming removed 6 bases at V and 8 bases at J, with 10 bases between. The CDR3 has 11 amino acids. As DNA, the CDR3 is TGTGCCAGCAGTCAGGATGGGGAAGCTTTCTTT. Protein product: CASSQDGEAFF.